These 27 T cell receptor beta chains came from one sample sequenced in a study of cytotoxic CD8 clonotypes in ibrutinib-treated CLL. Sequenced by immunoSEQ multiplex PCR; TCRdb stores in-frame clones only, minus some. Of 75,000 to 80,000 clones listed, over 80% were seen once; the top ten hold about two fifths. The specimen comprised PBMCs, sampled after 24 months of ibrutinib treatment. All receptors come from a human donor with chronic lymphocytic leukemia.

The rearrangement links TRBV5-4 to TRBJ1-2; TRBD1 aligns across 9 bases. The CDR3 covers 15 residues. Germline lookup yields CDR1 SGHNT and CDR2 YYREEE (reference sequence). The V gene end was trimmed by 3 bases and the J gene end by 4 bases; junction bases not matched to a gene: 7. In DNA form, the CDR3 reads TGTGCCAGCAGCTCACCACAGGGGGCTTCCTATGGCTACACCTTC. It translates to CASSSPQGASYGYTF.

This clone has just one count. The DNA of the CDR3 is TGTGCCAGCAGTAATGGCGGGGGGCCTGTCGAGCAGTACTTC. Its translation: CASSNGGGPVEQYF. The rearrangement links TRBV9 to TRBJ2-7, with 8 bases fitting TRBD2. V trimming: 5 bases; J trimming: 6 bases; junction bases outside the gene matches: 10. The CDR3 runs to 14 residues. Germline assignment: CDR1 SGDLS and CDR2 YYNGEE.

Remarks on this clone: Other DNA sequences in the same sample also yield this CDR3. This chain joins TRBV7-9 and TRBJ2-7, with D tentatively TRBD1 or TRBD2 (5 bases each). The CDR3 spans 13 residues. CDR1 is SEHNR, CDR2 FQNEAQ, per germline (reference sequence). Trimming left V 1 base short and J 4 bases short, with 8 bases between. The chain's CDR3 is CASSLGDGYEQYF. CDR3 DNA sequence: TGTGCCAGCAGCTTAGGGGACGGTTACGAGCAGTACTTC.

The chain joins TRBV7-2 to TRBJ2-1, with D possibly called TRBD1 or TRBD2 (7 bases each). The CDR3 runs to 15 residues. Germline values: CDR1 SGHTA, CDR2 FQGNSA. The ends were cut back, 8 bases at V and 3 bases at J, with 17 bases in the middle. CDR3 coding DNA: TGTGCCAGCTCAGGGGGGAGGGCCCTCTACAATGAGCAGTTCTTC. Its translation: CASSGGRALYNEQFF.

The chain couples TRBV7-2 to TRBJ2-7; no firm D call. V shed 0 bases and J shed 1 base, with 19 bases lying between them. From germline, CDR1 is SGHTA and CDR2 FQGNSA. The CDR3 spans 18 residues. CDR3 nucleotides: TGTGCCAGCAGCTTAGCGGGTGGGAACTGGCGGTTTTCCTACGAGCAGTACTTC. It codes for CASSLAGGNWRFSYEQYF.

The V gene is TRBV2, the J gene TRBJ2-7; 7 nucleotides align to TRBD2. From germline, CDR1 is SNHLY and CDR2 FYNNEI. The V and J ends lost 4 bases and 1 base, in that order; junction bases with no gene match: 4. The CDR3 contains 14 residues. The CDR3 here is CASSGEGRSYEQYF. The CDR3 DNA follows: TGTGCCAGCAGTGGGGAGGGCCGGTCCTACGAGCAGTACTTC.

The chain is built from TRBV4-3 and TRBJ1-5; unclear D gene. CDR3 length equals 13 residues. The germline gives CDR1 LGHNA, CDR2 YSLEER. Trimming removed 3 bases from V and 9 bases from J, with 12 bases in between. The CDR3 nucleotides are TGCGCCAGCAGCCAGGGGAAAGACATGCCCCAGCATTTT. Protein sequence: CASSQGKDMPQHF.

The rearrangement joins TRBV7-2 to TRBJ1-4, with 7 bases identical to TRBD1. Germline V CDR1 and CDR2: SGHTA, FQGNSA. J lost 8 bases, V lost 2 bases, and 8 bases had no gene match. The CDR3 is 15 residues long. The CDR3 region is CASSLTGTVTEKLFF. The CDR3, as DNA: TGTGCCAGCAGCTTAACCGGGACAGTAACGGAAAAACTGTTTTTT.

The rearrangement links TRBV11-2 to TRBJ2-7; 8 bases are a match to TRBD1. The CDR3 consists of 17 residues. Per germline, CDR1 SGHAT and CDR2 FQNNGV. V shed 2 bases and J 4 bases; nucleotides not matched to a gene: 13. CDR3: CASSLSEPSTGVYEQYF. Written as DNA, the CDR3 is TGTGCCAGCAGCTTATCGGAACCTTCGACAGGGGTGTACGAGCAGTACTTC.

The chain has TRBV5-6 and TRBJ2-2; TRBD1 might be the D (5 bases). The CDR3 is made up of 18 amino acids. CDR1 is SGHDT and CDR2 is YYEEEE in the germline V gene. V lost 0 bases and J lost 0, with 15 bases in between. The CDR3 reads CASSLGGPARANTGELFF. The DNA for the CDR3 is TGTGCCAGCAGCTTGGGGGGCCCTGCTCGTGCGAACACCGGGGAGCTGTTTTTT.

Notes on this clone: The same CDR3 can be traced to other DNA sequences in this sample. The J gene is TRBJ2-7, the V gene TRBV7-2, with a tentative D call TRBD2 (6 bases). Trimming took 0 bases from V and 0 from J, leaving 9 bases between them. CDR3 length equals 15 residues. The germline gives CDR1 SGHTA, CDR2 FQGNSA. The CDR3 region has the DNA TGTGCCAGCAGCTTAGCTTCCGGGAGCTCCTACGAGCAGTACTTC. Translating gives CASSLASGSSYEQYF.

The V call is TRBV27, the J call TRBJ1-2; 8 bases are a match to TRBD1. The ends lost 0 bases at V and 8 bases at J; junction bases unmatched: 8. CDR3 size: 15 residues. Per the germline V gene, CDR1 is MNHEY and CDR2 is SMNVEV (reference sequence). CDR3 region: CASSLSETGVRGYTF. In nucleotides, the CDR3 is TGTGCCAGCAGTTTATCGGAGACAGGGGTGAGGGGCTACACCTTC.

This clone came up a few times. This rearrangement joins TRBV4-1 to TRBJ1-4; the D gene is possibly TRBD1 (5 bases). The CDR3 has 17 residues. From germline, CDR1 is MGHRA and CDR2 YSYEKL. The V gene lost 3 bases and the J gene lost 13 bases, with 27 bases spanning the gap. The CDR3 coding sequence is TGCGCCAGCAGCCACCCCTCCGGGACCGGGCCTTTCGTTGGACTGTTTTTT. Translated: CASSHPSGTGPFVGLFF.

The chain uses TRBV19 and TRBJ2-2; 9 nucleotides line up with TRBD2. CDR3 length: 17 amino acids. CDR1 is LNHDA, CDR2 SQIVND, per germline (reference sequence). V lost 4 bases to trimming and J lost 3 bases; unmatched junction nucleotides: 9. DNA for the CDR3: TGTGCCAGTAGTAAAGAAGGCGGGAGGGTAGACACCGGGGAGCTGTTTTTT. Translation gives CASSKEGGRVDTGELFF.

The chain uses TRBV11-3 and TRBJ2-1, with 8 bases identical to TRBD2. The germline V gene has CDR1 SGHNT and CDR2 YENEEA. V gave up 5 bases and J gave up 8 bases; unmatched junction bases: 11. CDR3 length: 15 amino acids. The CDR3 sequence: CASSRGTRDFDEQFF. The CDR3 nucleotides are TGTGCCAGCAGCCGCGGGACTAGGGACTTCGATGAGCAGTTCTTC.

The chain employs TRBV18 and TRBJ2-5; tentatively, D is TRBD1 or TRBD2 (7 bases each). V lost 2 bases to trimming and J lost 2 bases, with 12 bases between them. The CDR3 length is 15 residues. CDR1 is KGHSH and CDR2 is LQKENI in the germline V gene. CDR3 nucleotide sequence: TGTGCCAGCTCACCAAGGGGGCGGGAGCAAGAGACCCAGTACTTC. It encodes CASSPRGREQETQYF.

The V and J genes are TRBV19 and TRBJ2-7, with TRBD1 matching over 10 bases. With V trimmed by 4 bases and J by 6 bases, 6 bases remained unmatched. Germline V gene sequence: CDR1 LNHDA, CDR2 SQIVND (reference sequence). This CDR3 spans 14 amino acids. In DNA form, the CDR3 reads TGTGCCAGTAGTACCAACCGGGACAGGGGCGAGCAGTACTTC. Translated, it gives CASSTNRDRGEQYF.

This rearrangement joins TRBV10-1 to TRBJ2-2; 9 bases line up with TRBD2. J lost 4 bases, V lost 6 bases, and 6 bases had no gene match. Germline V lookup: CDR1 WNHNN, CDR2 SYGVQD (reference sequence). CDR3 length equals 15 residues. CDR3: CASRRTSAGTGELFF. DNA for the CDR3: TGCGCCAGCAGACGGACTAGCGCCGGCACCGGGGAGCTGTTTTTT.

The chain has TRBV28 and TRBJ1-4; tentative D call: TRBD1 (5 bases). V dropped 5 bases and J dropped 5 bases, with 15 bases sitting between them. This CDR3 comprises 15 residues. The germline V gene encodes CDR1 MDHEN and CDR2 SYDVKM. The CDR3 sequence is CASSKTGTGNEKLFF. The CDR3 DNA reads as TGTGCCAGCAGTAAAACCGGGACTGGGAATGAAAAACTGTTTTTT.

This clone came up once. V gene TRBV5-4 combines with J gene TRBJ2-5; tentatively, D is TRBD2 (6 bases). Looked up from germline, CDR1 is SGHNT and CDR2 is YYREEE (reference sequence). The CDR3 contains 13 residues. Trimming shortened V by 2 bases and J by 5 bases, and 10 bases separated the two germline ends. The DNA of the CDR3 is TGTGCCAGCAGCTTCGGAGGAGGGGAGACCCAGTACTTC. This encodes CASSFGGGETQYF.

This clone is labeled as medium-sized. The chain joins TRBV2 to TRBJ2-7; possible D gene TRBD1, 6 bases. V dropped 2 bases and J dropped 1 base, with 12 bases sitting between them. CDR1 and CDR2 (germline): SNHLY, FYNNEI. This CDR3 has 15 amino acids. The CDR3 DNA is TGTGCCAGCAGTGAAAGCGACAGGAGGTCCTACGAGCAGTACTTC. Its protein is CASSESDRRSYEQYF.

This clone has just one count. The genes are TRBV28 and TRBJ2-7; TRBD2 matches at 16 bases. The CDR3 sequence is 16 residues long. V gave up 4 bases and J gave up 4 bases; unmatched junction bases: 4. Per germline, CDR1 MDHEN and CDR2 SYDVKM. The CDR3 sequence is CASSSGTSGRVYEQYF. As DNA, the CDR3 is TGTGCCAGCAGTTCGGGGACTAGCGGGAGGGTGTACGAGCAGTACTTC.

V is TRBV28 and J is TRBJ1-4, with a weak D call TRBD1 (5 bases). V lost 3 bases and J lost 3, with 11 bases in between. Germline V lookup: CDR1 MDHEN, CDR2 SYDVKM. The CDR3 consists of 15 residues. CDR3 residues: CASSFQGSANEKLFF. CDR3 nucleotides: TGTGCCAGCAGTTTCCAGGGTTCGGCTAATGAAAAACTGTTTTTT.

The chain carries TRBV7-9 and TRBJ2-7, with D possibly being TRBD1 or TRBD2 (6 bases each). The CDR3 runs to 14 residues. The germline CDR1 and CDR2 sequences are SEHNR and FQNEAQ (reference sequence). V lost 8 bases to trimming and J lost 2 bases, with 16 bases between them. The CDR3 region has the DNA TGTGCCAGCGGCGGTATAAGGGGGGCCTACGAGCAGTACTTC. It specifies CASGGIRGAYEQYF.

This clone has just a few counts. This chain connects TRBV6-6 to TRBJ2-7, with unresolved D. V gave up 5 bases and J gave up 4 bases, with 12 bases separating them. In germline, CDR1 is MNHNY, CDR2 SVGAGI (reference sequence). CDR3 length: 13 amino acids. CDR3 loop: CASSRSLGYEQYF. The CDR3 nucleotides are TGTGCCAGCAGTCGCAGTTTAGGTTACGAGCAGTACTTC.

The rearrangement uses TRBV15 and TRBJ2-1, with 10 bases that match TRBD2. The ends lost 3 bases at V and 9 bases at J; junction bases unmatched: 8. The CDR3 runs 15 residues. CDR1 is LNHNV, CDR2 YYDKDF, per germline (reference sequence). The CDR3 sequence: CATSSETSGASEQFF. Written as DNA, the CDR3 is TGTGCCACCAGCAGTGAAACTAGCGGGGCTAGTGAGCAGTTCTTC.

This clone was seen at least ten times. The CDR3 region has the DNA TGTGCCAGCAATTGGGGTGGAAACACCATATATTTT. Amino acids: CASNWGGNTIYF. The gene calls are TRBV6-6 and TRBJ1-3, with D unresolved. The CDR3 sequence is 12 residues long. The V and J ends lost 7 bases and 3 bases respectively, with 7 bases between them. Germline V gives CDR1 MNHNY, CDR2 SVGAGI (reference sequence).